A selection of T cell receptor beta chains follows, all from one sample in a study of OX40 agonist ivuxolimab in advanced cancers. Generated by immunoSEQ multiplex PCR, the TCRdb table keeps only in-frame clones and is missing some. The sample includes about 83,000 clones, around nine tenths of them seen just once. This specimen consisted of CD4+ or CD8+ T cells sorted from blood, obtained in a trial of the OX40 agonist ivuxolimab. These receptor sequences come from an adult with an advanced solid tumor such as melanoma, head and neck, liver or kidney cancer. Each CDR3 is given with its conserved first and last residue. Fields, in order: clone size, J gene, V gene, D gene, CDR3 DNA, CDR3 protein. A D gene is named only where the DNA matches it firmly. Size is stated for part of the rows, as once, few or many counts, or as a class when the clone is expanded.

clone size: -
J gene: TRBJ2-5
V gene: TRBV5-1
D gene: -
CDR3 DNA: TGCGCCAGCAGCTTGGCTACATCTGAAGAGACCCAGTACTTC
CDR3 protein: CASSLATSEETQYF

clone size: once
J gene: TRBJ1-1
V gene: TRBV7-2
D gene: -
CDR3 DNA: TGTGCCAGCAGCTTCGACAGATCGAACACTGAAGCTTTCTTT
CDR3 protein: CASSFDRSNTEAFF

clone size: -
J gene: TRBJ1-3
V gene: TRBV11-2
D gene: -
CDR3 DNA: TGTGCCAGCAGCTTAGCCTTTGGAAACACCATATATTTT
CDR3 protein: CASSLAFGNTIYF

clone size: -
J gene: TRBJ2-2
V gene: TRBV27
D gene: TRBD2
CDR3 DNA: TGTGCCAGCAGTTTAAACAGGCGCGGGGGCGGGGAGCTGTTTTTT
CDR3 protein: CASSLNRRGGGELFF

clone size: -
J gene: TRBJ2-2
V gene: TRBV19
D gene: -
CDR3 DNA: TGTGCCAGTAGTACTCACTACCCAGGGGAGCTGTTTTTT
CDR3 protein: CASSTHYPGELFF

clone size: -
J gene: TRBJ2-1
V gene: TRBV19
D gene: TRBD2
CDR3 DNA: TGTGCCAGTAGGCTCGGGGGGGCTGGGAATGAGCAGTTCTTC
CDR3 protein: CASRLGGAGNEQFF

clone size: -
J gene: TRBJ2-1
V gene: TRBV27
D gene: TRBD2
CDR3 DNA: TGTGCCAGCAGTTTATCGAGGAGGGGGCTAGCGGGGGGGTCGCGCTACAATGAGCAGTTCTTC
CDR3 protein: CASSLSRRGLAGGSRYNEQFF

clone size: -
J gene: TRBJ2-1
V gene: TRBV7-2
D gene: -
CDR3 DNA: TGTGCCAGCAGCCGAAACAATGAGCAGTTCTTC
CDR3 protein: CASSRNNEQFF

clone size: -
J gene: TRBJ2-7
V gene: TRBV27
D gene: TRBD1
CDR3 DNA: TGTGCCAGCAGTTTAATACAGGGGGCGAACGAGCAGTACTTC
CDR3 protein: CASSLIQGANEQYF

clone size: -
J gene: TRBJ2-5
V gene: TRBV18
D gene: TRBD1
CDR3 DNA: TGTGCCAGCTCACCACGACAGGGTGACGGGGAGACCCAGTACTTC
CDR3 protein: CASSPRQGDGETQYF

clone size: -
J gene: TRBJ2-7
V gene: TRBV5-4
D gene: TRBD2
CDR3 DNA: TGTGCCAGCAGCTACACGACTAGCGGAAACTACGAGCAGTACTTC
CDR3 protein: CASSYTTSGNYEQYF

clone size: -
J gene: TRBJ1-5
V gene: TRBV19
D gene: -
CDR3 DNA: TGTGCCAGTAGTACCCGACAGGGCAATCAGCCCCAGCATTTT
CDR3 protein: CASSTRQGNQPQHF

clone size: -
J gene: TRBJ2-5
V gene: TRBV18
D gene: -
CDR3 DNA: TGTGCCAGCTCAAACCCCCTGGGAGGGGGGCGAGACTCGCTAAAAGAGACCCAGTACTTC
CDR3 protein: CASSNPLGGGRDSLKETQYF

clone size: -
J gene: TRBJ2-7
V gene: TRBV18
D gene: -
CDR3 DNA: TGTGCCAGCTCACCCCCAGGAATTGACGAGCAGTACTTC
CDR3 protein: CASSPPGIDEQYF

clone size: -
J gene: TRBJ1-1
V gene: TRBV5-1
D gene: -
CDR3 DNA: TGCGCCAGCAGTGCGGTGAACACTGAAGCTTTCTTT
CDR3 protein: CASSAVNTEAFF

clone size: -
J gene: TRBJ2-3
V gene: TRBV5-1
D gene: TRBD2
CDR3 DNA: TGCGCCAGCAGCCTCTTAGCGGGGGGGTCCACAGATACGCAGTATTTT
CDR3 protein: CASSLLAGGSTDTQYF

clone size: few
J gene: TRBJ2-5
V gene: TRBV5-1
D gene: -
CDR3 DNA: TGCGCCAGCAGCTTTCAGACACAACAAGAGACCCAGTACTTC
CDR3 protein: CASSFQTQQETQYF

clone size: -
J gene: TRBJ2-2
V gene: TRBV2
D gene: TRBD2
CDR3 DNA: TGTGCCAGCAGAAGGGAGGGCACGAACACCGGGGAGCTGTTTTTT
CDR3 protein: CASRREGTNTGELFF

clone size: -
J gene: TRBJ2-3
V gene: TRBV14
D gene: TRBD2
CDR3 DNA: TGTGCCAGCAGCCTAAAAGAGGGACTAGCGGGAGGTCGGGCAGATACGCAGTATTTT
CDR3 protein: CASSLKEGLAGGRADTQYF

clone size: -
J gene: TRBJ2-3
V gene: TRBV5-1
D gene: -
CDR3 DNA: TGCGCCAGCAGCTTGACGCCGGACACAGATACGCAGTATTTT
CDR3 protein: CASSLTPDTDTQYF

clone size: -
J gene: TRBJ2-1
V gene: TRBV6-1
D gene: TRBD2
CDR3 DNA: TGTGCCAGCAGTGAATATTTAGCGGGAGTGGGAAATGAGCAGTTCTTC
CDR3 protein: CASSEYLAGVGNEQFF

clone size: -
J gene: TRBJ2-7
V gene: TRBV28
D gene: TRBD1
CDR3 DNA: TGTGCCAGCAGTTTAATCACAGGGGTTCCCTACGAGCAGTACTTC
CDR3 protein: CASSLITGVPYEQYF

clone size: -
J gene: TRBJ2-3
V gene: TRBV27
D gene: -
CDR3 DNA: TGTGCCAGCAGTTTACAGTACACAGATACGCAGTATTTT
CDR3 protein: CASSLQYTDTQYF

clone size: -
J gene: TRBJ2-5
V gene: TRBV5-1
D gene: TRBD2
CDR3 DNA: TGCGCCAGCAGCTTGAGCGGGGGGCTGGGGACCCAGTACTTC
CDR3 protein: CASSLSGGLGTQYF

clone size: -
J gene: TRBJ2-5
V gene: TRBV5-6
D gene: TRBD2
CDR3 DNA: TGTGCCAGCAGCGGCGGGGGGCCACAAGAGACCCAGTACTTC
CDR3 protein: CASSGGGPQETQYF

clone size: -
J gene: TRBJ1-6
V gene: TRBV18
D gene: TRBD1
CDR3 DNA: TGTGCCAGCTCACCGGGACAGGGGGGTAATTCACCCCTCCACTTT
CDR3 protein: CASSPGQGGNSPLHF

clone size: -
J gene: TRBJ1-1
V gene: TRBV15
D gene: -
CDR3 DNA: TGTGCCACCAGCAGAGTGGACAGACTGGGCACTGAAGCTTTCTTT
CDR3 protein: CATSRVDRLGTEAFF

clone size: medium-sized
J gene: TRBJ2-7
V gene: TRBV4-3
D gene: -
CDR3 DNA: TGCGCCAGCAGCCCCAAGGTAGAATCGGAGCAGTACTTC
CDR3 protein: CASSPKVESEQYF

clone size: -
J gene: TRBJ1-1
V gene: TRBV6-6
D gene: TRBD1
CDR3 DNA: TGTGCCAGCAGACACCGGGACAGGGGCCGCACTGAAGCTTTCTTT
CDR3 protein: CASRHRDRGRTEAFF

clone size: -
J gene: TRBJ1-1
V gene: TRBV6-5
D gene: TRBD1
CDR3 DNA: TGTGCCAGCAGCCTGACAGGGGAGAACACTGAAGCTTTCTTT
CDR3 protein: CASSLTGENTEAFF

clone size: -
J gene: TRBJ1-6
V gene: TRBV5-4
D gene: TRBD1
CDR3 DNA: TGTGCCAGCAGCTTCTTCGACAGGGCTAATTCACCCCTCCACTTT
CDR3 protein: CASSFFDRANSPLHF

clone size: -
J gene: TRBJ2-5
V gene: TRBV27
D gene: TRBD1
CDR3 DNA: TGTGCCAGCAGTGGGTGGGACAGGGGGCGCCAAGAGACCCAGTACTTC
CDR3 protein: CASSGWDRGRQETQYF

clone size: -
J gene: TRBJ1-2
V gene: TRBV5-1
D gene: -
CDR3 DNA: TGCGCCAGCAGCTTGGTTTGGGGACCGGATGGCTACACCTTC
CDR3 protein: CASSLVWGPDGYTF

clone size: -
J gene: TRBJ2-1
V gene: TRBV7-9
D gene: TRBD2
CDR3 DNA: TGTGCCAGCAGCCCCTTCGGGGGGGACTCCTACAATGAGCAGTTCTTC
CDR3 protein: CASSPFGGDSYNEQFF

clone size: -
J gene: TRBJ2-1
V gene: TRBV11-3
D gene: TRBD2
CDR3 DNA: TGTGCCAGCAGCTCCAAAGTAGCGGGGGGAACCCCGGAGCAGTTCTTC
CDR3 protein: CASSSKVAGGTPEQFF

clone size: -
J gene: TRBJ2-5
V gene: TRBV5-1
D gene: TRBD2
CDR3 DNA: TGCGCCAGCAGCTTGGTATTGCGGGAGGGCCAAGAGACCCAGTACTTC
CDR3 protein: CASSLVLREGQETQYF

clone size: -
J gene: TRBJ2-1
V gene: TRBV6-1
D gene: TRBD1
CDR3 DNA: TGTGCCAGCAGGGCGACAGGGCACTCCTACAATGAGCAGTTCTTC
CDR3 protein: CASRATGHSYNEQFF

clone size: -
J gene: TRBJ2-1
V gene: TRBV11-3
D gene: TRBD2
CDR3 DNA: TGTGCCAGCAGCTTAGGAACGGGAGGGCGGTATGAGCAGTTCTTC
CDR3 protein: CASSLGTGGRYEQFF

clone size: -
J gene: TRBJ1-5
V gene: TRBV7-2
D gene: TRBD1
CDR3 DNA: TGTGCCAGCAGCTTAGTGACAGGGCCCGGTCAGCCCCAGCATTTT
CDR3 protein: CASSLVTGPGQPQHF

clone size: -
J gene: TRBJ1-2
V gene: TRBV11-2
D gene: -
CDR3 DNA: TGTGCCAGCAGCTCGGGGAACTATGGCTACACCTTC
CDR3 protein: CASSSGNYGYTF

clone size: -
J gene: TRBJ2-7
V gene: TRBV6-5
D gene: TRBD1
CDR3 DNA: TGTGCCAGCAGAGGACAGGGCAGCTCCTACGAGCAGTACTTC
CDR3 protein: CASRGQGSSYEQYF

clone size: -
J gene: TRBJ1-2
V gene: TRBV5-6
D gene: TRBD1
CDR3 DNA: TGTGCCAGCAGCTTGGAGACAGGGCACTATGGCTACACCTTC
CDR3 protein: CASSLETGHYGYTF

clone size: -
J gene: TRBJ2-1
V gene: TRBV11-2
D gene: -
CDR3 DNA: TGTGCCAGCAGCGAGGGGGTCTACAATGAGCAGTTCTTC
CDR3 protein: CASSEGVYNEQFF

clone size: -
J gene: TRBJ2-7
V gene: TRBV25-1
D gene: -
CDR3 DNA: TGTGCCAGCAGTGAAAGCGGAACAGGGCACCACGAGCAGTACTTC
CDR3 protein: CASSESGTGHHEQYF

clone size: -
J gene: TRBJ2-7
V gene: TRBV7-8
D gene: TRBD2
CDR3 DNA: TGTGCCAGCAGCTTAGCAGCGGGACTAGCGTTCGCTTTCTACGAGCAGTACTTC
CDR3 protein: CASSLAAGLAFAFYEQYF

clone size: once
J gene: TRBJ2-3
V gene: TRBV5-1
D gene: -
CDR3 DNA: TGCGCCACCCACACGGGAGAGTCGCTCACAGATACGCAGTATTTT
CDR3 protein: CATHTGESLTDTQYF

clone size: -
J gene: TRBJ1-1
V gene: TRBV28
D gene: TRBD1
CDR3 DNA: TGTGCCAGCATCACCGACAGGGTCATCACTGAAGCTTTCTTT
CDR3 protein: CASITDRVITEAFF

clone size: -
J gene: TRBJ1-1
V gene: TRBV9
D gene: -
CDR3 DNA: TGTGCCAGCGGGCAGTCCATGAACACTGAAGCTTTCTTT
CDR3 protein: CASGQSMNTEAFF

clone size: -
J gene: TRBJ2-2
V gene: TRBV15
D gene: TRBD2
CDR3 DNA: TGTGCCACCAGTAAAAGCGGGAGAGACACCGGGGAGCTGTTTTTT
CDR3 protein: CATSKSGRDTGELFF

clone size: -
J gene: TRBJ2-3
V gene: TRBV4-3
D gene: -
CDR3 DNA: TGCGCCAGCAGCCAAGATTTGGTATCCTCAGATACGCAGTATTTT
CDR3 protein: CASSQDLVSSDTQYF

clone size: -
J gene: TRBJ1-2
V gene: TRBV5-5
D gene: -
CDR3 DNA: TGTGCCAGCAGCTTAGGACGGATCTATGGCTACACCTTC
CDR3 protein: CASSLGRIYGYTF

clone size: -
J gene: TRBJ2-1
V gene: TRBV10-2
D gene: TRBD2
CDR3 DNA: TGCGCCAGCAAGGATCGGACTAGCGGGAATGAGCAGTTCTTC
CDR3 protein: CASKDRTSGNEQFF

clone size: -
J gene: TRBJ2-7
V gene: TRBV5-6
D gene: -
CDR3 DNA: TGTGCCAGCAGCTTGGGAGGATCATCGACAGTTTCCTACGAGCAGTACTTC
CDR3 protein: CASSLGGSSTVSYEQYF

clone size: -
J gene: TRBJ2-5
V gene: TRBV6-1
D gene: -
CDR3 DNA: TGTGCCCTCCAAGCCGGCCTCCAAGAGACCCAGTACTTC
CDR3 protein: CALQAGLQETQYF

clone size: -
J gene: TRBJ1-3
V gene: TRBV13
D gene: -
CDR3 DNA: TGTGCCAGCAGCTTCAGAACGCTAAACACCATATATTTT
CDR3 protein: CASSFRTLNTIYF

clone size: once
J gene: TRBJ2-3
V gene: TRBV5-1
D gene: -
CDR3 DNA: TGCGCCAGCAGCTTGGGTGGAGGGGTTGGAGGAGATACGCAGTATTTT
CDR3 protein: CASSLGGGVGGDTQYF

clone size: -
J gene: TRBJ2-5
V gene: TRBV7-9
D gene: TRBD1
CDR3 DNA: TGTGCCAGCAGCTTAACAGGGGTCCAAGAGACCCAGTACTTC
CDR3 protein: CASSLTGVQETQYF

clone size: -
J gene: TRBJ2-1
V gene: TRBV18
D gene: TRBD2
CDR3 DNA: TGTGCCAGCTCAGGCGAGCGGGGCGAGCAGTTCTTC
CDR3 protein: CASSGERGEQFF

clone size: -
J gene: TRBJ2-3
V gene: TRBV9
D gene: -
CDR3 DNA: TGTGCCAGCAGCAAAACCCGGGGGTTAGCAGATACGCAGTATTTT
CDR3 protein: CASSKTRGLADTQYF

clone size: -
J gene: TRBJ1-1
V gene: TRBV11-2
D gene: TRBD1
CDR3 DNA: TGTGCCAGCAGCTTAGGTCCAGGGGGCGTGAACACTGAAGCTTTCTTT
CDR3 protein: CASSLGPGGVNTEAFF